Listed below are T cell receptor beta chains from one sample, sequenced in a study of blood T cell repertoires in COVID-19. Method: immunoSEQ multiplex PCR; TCRdb's copy keeps in-frame clones and lacks some. The sample carries some 60,000 clones, roughly 92% recorded once. Specimen: peripheral blood. The receptors come from a human donor in a cohort sampled during active COVID-19. The CDR3 runs from the conserved cysteine through the conserved F or W. The order of the fields is clone size, J gene, V gene, CDR3 protein. Clone sizes are given selectively: once, few, many, or a class where the clone is expanded.

>NA|TRBJ1-1|TRBV7-3
CASSPPGGRTNTEAFF
>NA|TRBJ2-1|TRBV2
CASSAPGDNEQFF
>NA|TRBJ1-2|TRBV6-5
CASDRDLPNYGYTF
>NA|TRBJ2-7|TRBV5-1
CASSPEGLAGGGSEQYF
>NA|TRBJ1-3|TRBV18
CASSPFTSGNTIYF
>NA|TRBJ2-7|TRBV19
CASSIDHRGYEQYF
>NA|TRBJ2-7|TRBV21-1
CASSPPGDRGRSWRLEQYF
>NA|TRBJ2-7|TRBV13
CASSLNRGRNEQYF
>NA|TRBJ2-3|TRBV3-1/TRBV3-2
CASSQGTSGGAYTQYF
>NA|TRBJ1-1|TRBV6-5
CASSYWLGTGSAEAFF
>NA|TRBJ2-7|TRBV28
CASSLGGGRSYEQYF
>once|TRBJ1-1|TRBV6-6
CASKRSEAFF
>NA|TRBJ1-1|TRBV19
CASSRGNTEAFF
>NA|TRBJ2-1|TRBV10-1
CATTETISNEQFF
>NA|TRBJ1-6|TRBV11-2
CASSSLSRDRGPSPLHF
>few|TRBJ2-2|TRBV7-9
CASSPGDTGELFF
>NA|TRBJ2-2|TRBV5-5
CASGQGFNTGELFF
>NA|TRBJ1-6|TRBV7-9
CASSLETGGNSPLHF
>once|TRBJ2-3|TRBV10-3
CAIGAQTLAGVTDTQYF
>NA|TRBJ2-7|TRBV19
CASSDNRGTEQYF
>NA|TRBJ2-7|TRBV18
CASSPRVGEQYF
>NA|TRBJ2-7|TRBV7-6
CASSLEGSGQQYF